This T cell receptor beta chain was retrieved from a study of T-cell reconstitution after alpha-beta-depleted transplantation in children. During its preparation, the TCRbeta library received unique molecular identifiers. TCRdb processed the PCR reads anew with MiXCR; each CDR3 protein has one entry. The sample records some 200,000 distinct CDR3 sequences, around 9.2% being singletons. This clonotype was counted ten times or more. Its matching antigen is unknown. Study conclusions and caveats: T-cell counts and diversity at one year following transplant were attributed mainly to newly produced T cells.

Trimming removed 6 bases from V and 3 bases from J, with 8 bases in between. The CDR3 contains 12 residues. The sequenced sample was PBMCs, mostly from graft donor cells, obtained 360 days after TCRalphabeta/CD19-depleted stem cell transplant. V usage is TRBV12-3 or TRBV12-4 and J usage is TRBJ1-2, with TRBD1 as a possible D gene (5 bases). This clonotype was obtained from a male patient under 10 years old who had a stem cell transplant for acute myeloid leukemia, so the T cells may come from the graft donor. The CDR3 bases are TGTGCCAGCAGCCCGACAGACTATGGCTACACCTTC. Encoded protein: CASSPTDYGYTF.